The rows below give T cell receptor beta chains drawn from one sample of a study of vaccination and CD4 T cells after COVID-19. TCRdb re-analysed the PCR reads in MiXCR, keeping a single row per CDR3 protein. Among about 9,300 distinct CDR3 sequences listed, about 34% were seen once. Their target antigens are unknown. Input material: CD4+ T cells from blood, cultured in vitro. Source of these receptors: a human donor in good health. The CDR3 runs from the conserved cysteine through the conserved F or W. A D gene is named only where the DNA matches it firmly.

V gene,J gene,D gene,CDR3 protein
TRBV5-8,TRBJ2-1,-,CASSLGEAYNEQFF
TRBV28,TRBJ2-3,TRBD1,CASSSPHRGTGSDTQYF
TRBV28,TRBJ2-1,TRBD1,CASSSTGAPTYNEQFF
TRBV6-2/TRBV6-3,TRBJ1-5,-,CASSYSTREVSNQPQHF
TRBV11-1,TRBJ2-5,TRBD2,CASSLRREGQETQYF
TRBV27,TRBJ1-6,-,CASSFQWDSPLHF
TRBV20-1,TRBJ2-3,TRBD2,CSALGRGTPSPDTQYF
TRBV12-3/TRBV12-4,TRBJ1-1,-,CASSSRPGGNTEAFF
TRBV19,TRBJ2-7,TRBD2,CASSELAGASHEQYF
TRBV7-8,TRBJ1-2,-,CASSLGSGVGGYTF
TRBV5-1,TRBJ2-7,TRBD2,CASSPGTSGSSEQYF
TRBV28,TRBJ1-6,-,CGCGGALYNSPLHF
TRBV12-3/TRBV12-4,TRBJ2-3,TRBD1,CASSPDRAGTDTQYF
TRBV6-1,TRBJ2-7,-,CASSPGGGTLYEQYF
TRBV28,TRBJ1-5,-,CASSSPALGPQPQHF
TRBV7-9,TRBJ2-7,TRBD2,CASVGEGSEQYF
TRBV20-1,TRBJ1-2,TRBD1,CSRSGQGARGYTF
TRBV27,TRBJ2-3,-,CASSLVTGRTDTQYF
TRBV6-2/TRBV6-3,TRBJ2-4,TRBD2,CASRTRTSGGRDIQYF
TRBV6-2/TRBV6-3,TRBJ2-7,-,CASTLQLAGTYEQYF
TRBV19,TRBJ2-7,-,CASSLRLASYEQYF
TRBV6-1,TRBJ2-1,-,CASSPRGDSSSYNEQFF
TRBV19,TRBJ2-1,-,CASSAPRGANSYNEQFF
TRBV20-1,TRBJ1-2,TRBD1,CSARGGTGGRGYTF
TRBV27,TRBJ1-3,-,CASSALSGNTIYF
TRBV29-1,TRBJ2-5,TRBD2,CSVVAGGRETQYF
TRBV20-1,TRBJ1-2,-,CSARTGTGYTF
TRBV7-2,TRBJ2-3,-,CASSADTDTQYF
TRBV20-1,TRBJ2-3,-,CSATRRTGNTDTQYF
TRBV19,TRBJ2-5,TRBD1,CASSLTGPQETQYF
TRBV15,TRBJ2-7,-,CATSSLDKSHPYF
TRBV5-1,TRBJ2-5,TRBD1,CASSVQPGQQETQYF
TRBV19,TRBJ2-1,-,CASSIGAGIRNEQFF